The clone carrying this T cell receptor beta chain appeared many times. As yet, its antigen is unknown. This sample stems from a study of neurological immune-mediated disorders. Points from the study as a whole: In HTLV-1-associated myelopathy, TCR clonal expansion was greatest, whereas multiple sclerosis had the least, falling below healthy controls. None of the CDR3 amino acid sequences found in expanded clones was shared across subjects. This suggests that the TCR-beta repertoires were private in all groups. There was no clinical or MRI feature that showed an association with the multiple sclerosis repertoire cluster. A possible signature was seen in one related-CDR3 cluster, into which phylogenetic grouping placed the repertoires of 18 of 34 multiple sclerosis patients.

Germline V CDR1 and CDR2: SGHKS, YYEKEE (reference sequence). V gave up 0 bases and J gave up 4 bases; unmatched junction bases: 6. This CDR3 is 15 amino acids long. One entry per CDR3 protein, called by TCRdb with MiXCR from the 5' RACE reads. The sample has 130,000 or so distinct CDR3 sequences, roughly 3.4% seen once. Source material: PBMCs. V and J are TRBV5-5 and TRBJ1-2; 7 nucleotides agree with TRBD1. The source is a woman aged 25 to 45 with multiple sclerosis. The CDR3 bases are TGTGCCAGCAGCTTGGCGTTGGAGGGGGCCTATGGCTACACCTTC. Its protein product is CASSLALEGAYGYTF.